Shown below are 4 T cell receptor beta chains from a single sample sequenced in a study of blood T cells in healthy people across ages. The authors ran a second PCR of roughly 7 to 11 cycles using a sample-barcoded 5' primer and a J-beta primer mix. TCRdb itself ran the 5' RACE reads through MiXCR, one entry per CDR3 protein. The top ten clones hold under 4.5% of a sample with around 820,000 distinct CDR3 sequences, just under 25% of them seen once. These data are also associated with another study on T cells of mothers and their children.

The sample was blood. These receptors were taken from a boy between 10 and 17 years old in good health.

This clonotype was observed a handful of times. The chain has TRBV6-6 and TRBJ2-4; D is perhaps TRBD1 (5 bases). The CDR3 is 15 amino acids. Per germline, CDR1 MNHNY and CDR2 SVGAGI (reference sequence). Trimming shortened V by 4 bases and J by 3 bases, and 13 bases separated the two germline ends. The chain's CDR3 is CASSSQLQGKNIQYF. The CDR3 DNA is TGTGCCAGCAGTTCCCAGCTGCAGGGCAAAAACATTCAGTACTTC.

In this sample, this clonotype turned up a few times. In nucleotides, the CDR3 is TGTGCCAGCACCATGGGGGCGGGAGGGCCAAGCGAGCAGTACTTC. This codes for CASTMGAGGPSEQYF. The chain uses TRBV12-3 or TRBV12-4 and TRBJ2-1; 9 nucleotides align to TRBD2. The end of the DNA fits TRBJ2-7 better, so the J call may be wrong. This CDR3 spans 15 amino acids.

This clonotype was observed a few times. The V call is TRBV12-3 or TRBV12-4, the J call TRBJ2-1, with TRBD2 identical over 10 bases. With 7 bases clipped from V and 9 bases from J, the junction kept 15 bases outside the gene matches. This CDR3 has 16 residues. Here the CDR3 reads CASNPRGASGSGEQFF. The CDR3 DNA reads TGTGCCAGCAACCCCAGGGGGGCTAGCGGGAGTGGTGAGCAGTTCTTC.

The rearrangement uses TRBV29-1 and TRBJ2-2, with 9 bases aligning to TRBD1. Germline loops: CDR1 SQVTM, CDR2 ANQGSEA. The CDR3 sequence is 16 residues long. V dropped 7 bases and J dropped 4; count of bases not matched to a gene: 13. The CDR3 DNA follows: TGCAGCGCCGTACCGACAGGGGGAATAGGCACCGGGGAGCTGTTTTTT. The encoded protein is CSAVPTGGIGTGELFF.